This TCR beta chain is from a study of post-analysis software for immune sequencing data. On the study more broadly: Relapsing-remitting, secondary progressive and progressive-relapsing forms made up the multiple sclerosis disease courses. The study, taken as a whole, reports: When patients were compared with controls, 4 or 5 TRBV segments were more frequent, TRBV5-6, TRBV5-1 and TRBV20-1 among them.

Prepared TCR beta cDNA libraries contained unique molecular identifiers. TCRdb passed the PCR reads through MiXCR, listing each CDR3 protein once. The sample yields 350,000 to 450,000 distinct CDR3 sequences, more than 30% seen once. Germline V gene sequence: CDR1 SGHAT, CDR2 FQNNGV. The CDR3 has 18 residues. J was trimmed by 6 bases and V by 4 bases; bases with no gene match: 11. Concerning this clonotype itself: The antigen is undetermined.

Sequenced material: blood. The chain is built from TRBV11-2 and TRBJ2-1, with 14 positions matching TRBD2. This clonotype originated in a girl aged 2-15 years with multiple sclerosis. For the CDR3, the DNA is TGTGCCAGCAGCTCTGGACTAGCGGGGGGAGTTCTTCTCAATGAGCAGTTCTTC. Its protein product is CASSSGLAGGVLLNEQFF.